The entry below gives a single T cell receptor (beta chain) sequence along with its context. Its antigen is unknown. This entry comes from a study of shared clonotypes between healthy human individuals. Findings and limits, study-wide: Shared across several donors were roughly 4.8% of the naive CD4 clonotypes. Sequencing depth was a factor that was expected to affect clonotype sharing among donors.

It was at deep level that the assay was run. Profiling relied on immunoSEQ multiplex PCR, and the TCRdb table lists in-frame clones only, not all of them. The table has 1.5 million to 2.5 million clones, less than 95% seen once. Naive CD8 cells lacked CD45RO and underwent positive selection for CCR7, leaving out terminally differentiated effector memory CD45RA+ cells. Nashville, Tennessee was home to all donors, who were Caucasian adults. Trimming left V 5 bases short and J 1 base short, with 14 bases between. The CDR3 has 15 amino acids. Germline CDR1 is SEHNR and CDR2 is FQNEAQ (reference sequence).

Sequencing input: naive CD8+ T cells sorted from blood. The TCR comes from a man aged 18 to 35 in good health. The J gene is TRBJ2-5, the V gene TRBV7-9; D call uncertain. The DNA of the CDR3 is TGTGCCAGCAGCGAGCCGGGCTATTCCCAAGAGACCCAGTACTTC. Residues: CASSEPGYSQETQYF.